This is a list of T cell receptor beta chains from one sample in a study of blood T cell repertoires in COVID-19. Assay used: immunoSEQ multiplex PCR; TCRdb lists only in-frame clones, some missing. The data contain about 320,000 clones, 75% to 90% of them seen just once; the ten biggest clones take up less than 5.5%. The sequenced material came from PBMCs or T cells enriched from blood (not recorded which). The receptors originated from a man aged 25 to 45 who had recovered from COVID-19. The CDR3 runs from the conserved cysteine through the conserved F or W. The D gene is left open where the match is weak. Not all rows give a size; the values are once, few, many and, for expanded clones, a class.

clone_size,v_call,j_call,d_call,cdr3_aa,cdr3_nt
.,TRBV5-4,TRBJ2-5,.,CASRGGTKRRETQYF,TGTGCCAGCAGGGGGGGGACAAAAAGGCGGGAGACCCAGTACTTC
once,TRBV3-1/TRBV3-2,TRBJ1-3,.,CASSQDRSSSGNTIYF,TGTGCCAGCAGCCAAGACAGGTCGAGCTCTGGAAACACCATATATTTT
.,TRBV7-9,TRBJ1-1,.,CASSFSGGRNTEAFF,TGTGCCAGCAGCTTCTCCGGGGGACGGAACACTGAAGCTTTCTTT
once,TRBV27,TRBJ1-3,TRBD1,CASSPWGQGIAGNTIYF,TGTGCCAGCAGTCCCTGGGGACAGGGGATAGCTGGAAACACCATATATTTT
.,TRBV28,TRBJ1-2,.,CASSQIGGANYGYTF,TGTGCCAGCAGTCAGATTGGGGGGGCCAACTATGGCTACACCTTC
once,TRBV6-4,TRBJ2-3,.,CASSETTAGPDTQYF,TGTGCCAGCAGTGAGACTACGGCGGGCCCAGATACGCAGTATTTT
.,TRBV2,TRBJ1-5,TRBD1,CASSSQGAGQPQHF,TGTGCCAGCAGTTCCCAGGGGGCAGGTCAGCCCCAGCATTTT
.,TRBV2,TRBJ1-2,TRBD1,CASTPGGRGNYGYTF,TGTGCCAGCACCCCCGGGGGCAGGGGGAACTATGGCTACACCTTC
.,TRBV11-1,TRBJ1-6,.,CASSFGRGSSPLHF,TGTGCCAGCAGCTTTGGCAGGGGATCTTCACCCCTCCACTTT
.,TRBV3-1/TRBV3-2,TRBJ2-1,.,CASSQALARKDEQFF,TGTGCCAGCAGCCAAGCTCTAGCACGGAAGGATGAGCAGTTCTTC
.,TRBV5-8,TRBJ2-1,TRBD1,CASSSRDRVYNEQFF,TGTGCCAGCAGCTCCCGGGACAGGGTGTACAATGAGCAGTTCTTC
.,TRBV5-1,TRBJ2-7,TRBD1,CASSLGPGQGYEQYF,TGCGCCAGCAGCTTGGGGCCGGGACAGGGTTACGAGCAGTACTTC
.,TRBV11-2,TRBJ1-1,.,CASSLEGGSAEAFF,TGTGCCAGCAGCTTAGAGGGAGGTTCCGCTGAAGCTTTCTTT
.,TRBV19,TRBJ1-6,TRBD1,CASRPGQGFAPLHF,TGTGCCAGTAGACCGGGACAGGGGTTTGCACCCCTCCACTTT
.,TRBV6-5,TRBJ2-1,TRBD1,CASSTNRGPYNEQFF,TGTGCCAGCAGCACCAACAGGGGCCCCTACAATGAGCAGTTCTTC
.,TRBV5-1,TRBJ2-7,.,CASSLRVMDEQYF,TGCGCCAGCAGCTTGCGGGTCATGGACGAGCAGTACTTC
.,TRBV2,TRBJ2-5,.,CASSRDQGIYQETQYF,TGTGCCAGCAGTCGGGATCAGGGGATTTACCAAGAGACCCAGTACTTC
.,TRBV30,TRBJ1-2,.,CAWSPTGWAPHYGYTF,TGTGCCTGGAGTCCCACGGGGTGGGCCCCCCACTATGGCTACACCTTC
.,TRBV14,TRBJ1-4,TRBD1,CASSRARQGREKLFF,TGTGCCAGCAGCCGGGCACGACAGGGGAGAGAAAAACTGTTTTTT
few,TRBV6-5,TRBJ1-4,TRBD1,CASSTRGRDEKLFF,TGTGCCAGCAGTACCAGGGGGCGCGATGAAAAACTGTTTTTT
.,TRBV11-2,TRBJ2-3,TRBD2,CASSPSLLATSTDTQYF,TGTGCCAGCAGCCCGTCCCTACTAGCGACTAGCACAGATACGCAGTATTTT
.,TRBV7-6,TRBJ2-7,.,CASSLESRDGVYEQYF,TGTGCCAGCAGCTTAGAGTCCAGGGATGGTGTCTACGAGCAGTACTTC
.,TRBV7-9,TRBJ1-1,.,CASSLRQIHKNNMNTEAFF,TGTGCCAGCAGCCTTAGACAGATCCATAAAAATAATATGAACACTGAAGCTTTCTTT
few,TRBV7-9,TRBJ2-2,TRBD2,CASNRGGGAPTGELFF,TGTGCCAGCAACCGGGGCGGGGGGGCCCCCACCGGGGAGCTGTTTTTT
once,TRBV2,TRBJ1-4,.,CASRRQGFEKLFF,TGTGCCAGCAGGCGGCAGGGATTTGAAAAACTGTTTTTT
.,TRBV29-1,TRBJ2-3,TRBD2,CSTLGGSSDTQYF,TGCAGCACCCTGGGAGGGAGTTCAGATACGCAGTATTTT
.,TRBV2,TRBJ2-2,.,CASSGQQGNTGELFF,TGTGCCAGCAGTGGACAACAGGGGAACACCGGGGAGCTGTTTTTT
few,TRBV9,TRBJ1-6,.,CASSAQGWNSPLHF,TGTGCCAGCAGCGCCCAGGGGTGGAATTCACCCCTCCACTTT
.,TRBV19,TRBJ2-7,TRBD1,CASNPTGESDEQYF,TGTGCCAGTAACCCTACAGGGGAATCGGACGAGCAGTACTTC
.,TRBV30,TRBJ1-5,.,CAWSALGSNQPQHF,TGTGCCTGGAGTGCACTAGGTAGCAATCAGCCCCAGCATTTT
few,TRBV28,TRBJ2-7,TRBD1,CASSLDDRGYSYEQYF,TGTGCCAGCAGTCTCGACGACAGGGGATACTCCTACGAGCAGTACTTC
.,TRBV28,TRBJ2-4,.,CASSLSAGHLAKNIQYF,TGTGCCAGCAGTTTAAGCGCAGGGCACCTAGCCAAAAACATTCAGTACTTC
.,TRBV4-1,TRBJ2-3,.,CASSQVLRGTSTDTQYF,TGCGCCAGCAGCCAAGTTCTTCGGGGGACCAGCACAGATACGCAGTATTTT
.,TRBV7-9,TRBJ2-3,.,CASSLTGRGGSDTQYF,TGTGCCAGCAGCCTAACTGGTAGAGGTGGTTCAGATACGCAGTATTTT
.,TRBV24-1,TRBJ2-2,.,CATRGRSGNTGELFF,TGTGCCACCCGTGGCCGATCGGGGAACACCGGGGAGCTGTTTTTT
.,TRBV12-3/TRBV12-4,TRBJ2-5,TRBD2,CASSSTVSGRNF,TGTGCCAGCAGCTCGACAGTTAGCGGGAGGAACTTC
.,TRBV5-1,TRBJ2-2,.,CASSLKGDTGELFF,TGCGCCAGCAGCTTGAAGGGGGACACCGGGGAGCTGTTTTTT
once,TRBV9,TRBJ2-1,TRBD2,CASSQAGGPENEQFF,TGTGCCAGCAGCCAAGCGGGGGGGCCGGAAAATGAGCAGTTCTTC
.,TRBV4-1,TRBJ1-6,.,CASSQARNSPLHF,TGCGCCAGCAGCCAAGCCCGTAATTCACCCCTCCACTTT
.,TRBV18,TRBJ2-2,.,CASSPPDSSNTGELFF,TGTGCCAGCTCACCACCGGACAGCTCGAACACCGGGGAGCTGTTTTTT
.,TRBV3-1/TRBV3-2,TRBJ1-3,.,CASSQGWGGENTIYF,TGTGCCAGCAGCCAAGGTTGGGGGGGGGAAAACACCATATATTTT
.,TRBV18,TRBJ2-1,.,CASSPQGKDEQFF,TGTGCCAGCTCACCCCAGGGTAAGGATGAGCAGTTCTTC
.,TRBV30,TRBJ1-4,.,CAWSVSSPLEKLFF,TGTGCCTGGAGTGTGTCGAGTCCCCTTGAAAAACTGTTTTTT
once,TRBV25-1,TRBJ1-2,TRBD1,CASGQGSYGYTF,TGTGCCAGCGGACAGGGTAGCTATGGCTACACCTTC
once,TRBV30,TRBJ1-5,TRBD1,CAWSYGTGRNQPQHF,TGTGCCTGGAGTTACGGGACAGGACGCAATCAGCCCCAGCATTTT
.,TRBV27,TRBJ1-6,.,CASSPQYNSPLHF,TGTGCCAGCAGCCCTCAGTATAATTCACCCCTCCACTTT
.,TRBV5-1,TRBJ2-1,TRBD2,CASSLLTSGYSYNEQFF,TGCGCCAGCAGCTTGTTGACTAGCGGGTACTCATACAATGAGCAGTTCTTC
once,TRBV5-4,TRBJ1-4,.,CASSFVGRGTTNEKLFF,TGTGCCAGCAGCTTCGTTGGGAGGGGGACGACTAATGAAAAACTGTTTTTT
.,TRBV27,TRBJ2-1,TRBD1,CASNDRGLVGNEQFF,TGTGCCAGCAACGACAGGGGGCTGGTGGGCAATGAGCAGTTCTTC
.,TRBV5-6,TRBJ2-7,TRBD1,CASSRDRLYEQYF,TGTGCCAGCAGCCGGGACAGACTATACGAGCAGTACTTC
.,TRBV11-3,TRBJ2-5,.,CASSFPHTGHPETQYF,TGTGCCAGCAGCTTTCCCCATACAGGTCACCCGGAGACCCAGTACTTC
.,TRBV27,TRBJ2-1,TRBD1,CASSLGGTGYGLNEQFF,TGTGCCAGCAGTTTGGGCGGGACAGGGTACGGACTTAATGAGCAGTTCTTC
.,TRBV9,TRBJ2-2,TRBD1,CASSDTGGGGELFF,TGTGCCAGCAGCGATACAGGGGGTGGCGGGGAGCTGTTTTTT
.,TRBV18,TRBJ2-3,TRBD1,CASSPTGGGFPDTQYF,TGTGCCAGCTCACCAACAGGGGGAGGATTCCCAGATACGCAGTATTTT
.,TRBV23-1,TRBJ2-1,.,CASICGAGNEQFF,TGCGCCAGCATCTGTGGTGCAGGCAATGAGCAGTTCTTC
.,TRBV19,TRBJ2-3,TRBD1,CASISRTGNPDTQYF,TGTGCCAGTATCTCCCGGACAGGGAACCCAGATACGCAGTATTTT
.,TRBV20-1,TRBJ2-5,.,CSASADSQETQYF,TGCAGTGCTAGTGCGGACAGCCAAGAGACCCAGTACTTC